The rows below give T cell receptor beta chains drawn from one sample of a study of chemoradiotherapy in HPV16-positive cancers. Produced via immunoSEQ multiplex PCR; TCRdb's table is partial and in-frame only. The table has roughly 2,500 clones, roughly 70% seen once. The specimen comprised tumor tissue, sampled from a patient who underwent chemoradiotherapy. The origin of the receptors is a human donor with HPV-associated anogenital cancer. CDR3s include the opening cysteine and the closing phenylalanine or tryptophan. Fields, in order: J gene, clone size, CDR3 length, V gene, D gene, CDR3 DNA, CDR3 protein. A D gene is named only where the DNA matches it firmly. Clone size is shown for a subset of rows, as once, few, many or a class of expanded clone.

TRBJ1-2,.,16,TRBV5-4,.,TGTGCCAGCAGCTATGGTCGAACAGAGACTAACTATGGCTACACCTTC,CASSYGRTETNYGYTF
TRBJ1-1,.,14,TRBV5-1,.,TGCGCCAGCAGGGACCGACCGGCAAACACTGAAGCTTTCTTT,CASRDRPANTEAFF
TRBJ1-3,.,14,TRBV2,.,TGTGCCAGCAGTGCCAGGGCGGGTGGAAACACCATATATTTT,CASSARAGGNTIYF
TRBJ2-1,.,14,TRBV25-1,.,TGTGCCACCTTGGAGGGGGATTTCTACAATGAGCAGTTCTTC,CATLEGDFYNEQFF
TRBJ2-2,.,15,TRBV7-9,.,TGTGCCAGCAGCGTCACCCCGCCAGGGAGCGGGGAGCTGTTTTTT,CASSVTPPGSGELFF
TRBJ2-1,.,15,TRBV4-1,TRBD2,TGCGCCAGCAGCCTAGCGGCTAGCGGGTACAATGAGCAGTTCTTC,CASSLAASGYNEQFF
TRBJ2-5,.,17,TRBV5-1,TRBD2,TGCGCCAGCAGCCCCCCCGGGGTAGCGGGAGCTTTAGAGACCCAGTACTTC,CASSPPGVAGALETQYF
TRBJ1-1,.,14,TRBV10-2,TRBD1,TGCGCCAGCAGTGGACAGGGGTCGGACACTGAAGCTTTCTTT,CASSGQGSDTEAFF
TRBJ2-1,large,12,TRBV13,.,TGTGCCAGCAGCTTAGGAGGGGGTGAGCAGTTCTTC,CASSLGGGEQFF
TRBJ1-4,.,13,TRBV16,.,TGTGCCAGCAGCCAATCCCGGCCCGGAAAACTGTTTTTT,CASSQSRPGKLFF